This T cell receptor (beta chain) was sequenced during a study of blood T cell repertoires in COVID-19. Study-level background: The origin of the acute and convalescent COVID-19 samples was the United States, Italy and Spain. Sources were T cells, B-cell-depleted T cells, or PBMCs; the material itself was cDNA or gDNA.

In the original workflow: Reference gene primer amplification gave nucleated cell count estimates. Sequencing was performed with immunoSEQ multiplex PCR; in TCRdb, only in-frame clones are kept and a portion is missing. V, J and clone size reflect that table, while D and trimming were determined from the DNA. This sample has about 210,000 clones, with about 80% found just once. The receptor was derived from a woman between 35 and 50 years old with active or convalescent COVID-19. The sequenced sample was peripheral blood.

The CDR3 here is CASSLTWGGQETQYF. The CDR3 DNA sequence: TGCGCCAGCAGCTTGACATGGGGCGGCCAAGAGACCCAGTACTTC. V gene TRBV5-1 combines with J gene TRBJ2-5, with D tentatively TRBD1 (5 bases). The germline gives CDR1 SGHRS, CDR2 YFSETQ. This CDR3 has 15 residues. V lost 1 base and J lost 1, with 11 bases in between.